Shown below are 12 T cell receptor beta chains from a single sample sequenced in a study of blood T cell repertoires in COVID-19. Clones were sequenced by immunoSEQ multiplex PCR, and TCRdb holds only the in-frame ones, with some missing. The data contain a few hundred thousand clones, 80% to 90% of them singletons. Sequencing was carried out using PBMCs or T cells enriched from blood (not recorded which). All receptors come from a woman aged 40 to 55 with acute COVID-19.

The chain uses TRBV28 and TRBJ1-5; possible D gene TRBD1, 5 bases. Germline lookup yields CDR1 MDHEN and CDR2 SYDVKM. Trimming removed 7 bases at V and 4 bases at J, with 14 bases between. The CDR3 is 14 residues long. CDR3 coding DNA: TGTGCCAGCAAAGGGGTCGCGGAGAATCAGCCCCAGCATTTT. Amino acid sequence: CASKGVAENQPQHF.

This rearrangement joins TRBV4-1 to TRBJ1-6, with unresolved D. The CDR3 has 13 amino acids. The V gene's germline CDR1 is MGHRA and CDR2 YSYEKL. The ends were cut back, 2 bases at V and 9 bases at J, with 8 bases in the middle. This CDR3 reads CASSQPLRSPLHF. Written as DNA, the CDR3 is TGCGCCAGCAGCCAACCCCTGCGTTCACCCCTCCACTTT.

The chain joins TRBV3-1 (or the pseudogene TRBV3-2) to TRBJ2-1, with a tentative D call TRBD1 (6 bases). Deletions cut 4 bases from V and 4 bases from J, with 14 bases between. This CDR3 region has 15 residues. CDR1 and CDR2 from the germline V gene are LGHDT and YNNKEL (reference sequence). The CDR3 DNA sequence: TGTGCCAGCAGCCCTACGACAGGTCCGTACAATGAGCAGTTCTTC. Its translation is CASSPTTGPYNEQFF.

This clone was observed a few times. The chain employs TRBV5-1 and TRBJ1-1; 8 bases are shared with TRBD1. CDR1 is SGHRS, CDR2 YFSETQ, per germline. This CDR3 is 14 amino acids long. With 1 base clipped from V and 2 bases from J, the junction kept 1 base outside the gene matches. The CDR3 DNA is TGCGCCAGCAGCTTGACAGGGGGTAACACTGAAGCTTTCTTT. Residues: CASSLTGGNTEAFF. The full variable domain, its missing parts supplied by reference TRBV5-1 and TRBJ1-1, is KAGVTQTPRYLIKTRGQQVTLSCSPISGHRSVSWYQQTPGQGLQFLFEYFSETQRNKGNFPGRFSGRQFSNSRSEMNVSTLELGDSALYLCASSLTGGNTEAFFGQGTRLTVV.

The chain is built from TRBV5-1 and TRBJ2-1; TRBD2 agrees at 7 bases. The CDR3 has 15 residues. J gave up 6 bases and V 3 bases, and 9 bases lay outside the gene matches. Germline V gene lookup returns CDR1 SGHRS and CDR2 YFSETQ. The CDR3 bases are TGCGCCAGCAGCTACTTGGTCGGGACTATCAATGAGCAGTTCTTC. Its protein is CASSYLVGTINEQFF.

This clone was seen just once. V and J are TRBV7-9 and TRBJ2-7, with TRBD2 matching over 13 bases. The CDR3 loop spans 16 amino acids. Germline-derived CDR1 and CDR2 are SEHNR and FQNEAQ (reference sequence). V lost 5 bases to trimming and J lost 2 bases; unmatched junction nucleotides: 6. The CDR3, as DNA: TGTGCCAGCAGCACCACTAGCGGGAGGGTCCCCTACGAGCAGTACTTC. Its protein product is CASSTTSGRVPYEQYF.

The rearrangement uses TRBV28 and TRBJ2-1; 7 bases agree with TRBD2. This CDR3 has 13 residues. The germline CDR1 and CDR2 sequences are MDHEN and SYDVKM. After removal of 7 bases from V and 6 bases from J, the junction contained 6 bases not matched to a gene. CDR3 protein: CASTPGRVNEQFF. CDR3 DNA: TGTGCCAGCACCCCGGGGAGGGTCAATGAGCAGTTCTTC.

V and J are TRBV5-6 and TRBJ2-4, with D unresolved. This CDR3 is built from 16 residues. Trimming cost V 4 bases and J 0 bases, with 14 bases left between them. Germline values: CDR1 SGHDT, CDR2 YYEEEE. The CDR3 region is CASSLGSARAKNIQYF. The CDR3 DNA reads as TGTGCCAGCAGCCTGGGGTCCGCTAGAGCCAAAAACATTCAGTACTTC.

This chain connects TRBV9 to TRBJ1-6, with TRBD1 matching over 7 bases. Looked up from germline, CDR1 is SGDLS and CDR2 is YYNGEE. There are 13 residues in the CDR3. V was pared by 3 bases and J by 7 bases, with 1 base of the junction left unmatched. The CDR3, as DNA: TGTGCCAGCAGCGGGACAGGAAATTCACCCCTCCACTTT. It codes for CASSGTGNSPLHF. The full variable domain, with the rest looked up from reference TRBV9 and TRBJ1-6, is DSGVTQTPKHLITATGQRVTLRCSPRSGDLSVYWYQQSLDQGLQFLIQYYNGEERAKGNILERFSAQQFPDLHSELNLSSLELGDSALYFCASSGTGNSPLHFGNGTRLTVT.

The rearrangement uses TRBV24-1 and TRBJ2-1; 8 bases fit TRBD2. V was clipped by 4 bases and J by 2 bases; unmatched bases: 3. This CDR3 is 15 amino acids long. CDR1 KGHDR and CDR2 SFDVKD come from the germline V gene. The CDR3 nucleotides are TGTGCCACCAGTGACAGCGGGAGTCCCTACAATGAGCAGTTCTTC. It is translated as CATSDSGSPYNEQFF.

The V call is TRBV18, the J call TRBJ2-7; maybe TRBD1 (5 bases). The CDR3 runs to 16 residues. Germline V gene sequence: CDR1 KGHSH, CDR2 LQKENI. Trimming stripped 0 bases from V and 2 bases from J, with 14 bases between. The CDR3 region has the DNA TGTGCCAGCTCACCACCTCTCTCACAGGTACCCTACGAGCAGTACTTC. It specifies CASSPPLSQVPYEQYF.

In this sample, this clone turned up a few times. This sequence joins TRBV6-1 and TRBJ1-5, with D perhaps TRBD1 (5 bases). The CDR3 is 15 amino acids. V lost 8 bases to trimming and J lost 2 bases, with 16 bases between them. The germline V gene encodes CDR1 MNHNS and CDR2 SASEGT. The CDR3 DNA sequence: TGTGCCAGCCAGGTGGGGTCCAGGGGCAATCAGCCCCAGCATTTT. As protein: CASQVGSRGNQPQHF.